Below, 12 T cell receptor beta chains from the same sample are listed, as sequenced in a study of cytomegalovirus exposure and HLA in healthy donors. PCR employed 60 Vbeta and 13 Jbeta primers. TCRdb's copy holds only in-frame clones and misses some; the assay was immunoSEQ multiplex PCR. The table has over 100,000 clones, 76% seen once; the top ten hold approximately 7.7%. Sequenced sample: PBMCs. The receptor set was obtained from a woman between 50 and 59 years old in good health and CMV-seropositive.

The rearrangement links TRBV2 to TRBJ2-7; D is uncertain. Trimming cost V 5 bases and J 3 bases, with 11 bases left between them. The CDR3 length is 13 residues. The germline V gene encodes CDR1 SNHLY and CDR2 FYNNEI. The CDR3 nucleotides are TGTGCCAGCAGTCCCCAGGCCGGCTACGAGCAGTACTTC. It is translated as CASSPQAGYEQYF.

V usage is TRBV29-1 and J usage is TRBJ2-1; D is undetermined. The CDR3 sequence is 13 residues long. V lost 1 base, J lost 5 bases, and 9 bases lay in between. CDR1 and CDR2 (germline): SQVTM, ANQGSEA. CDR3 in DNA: TGCAGCGTTGAAGTCTGGCAGAACAATGAGCAGTTCTTC. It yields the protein CSVEVWQNNEQFF.

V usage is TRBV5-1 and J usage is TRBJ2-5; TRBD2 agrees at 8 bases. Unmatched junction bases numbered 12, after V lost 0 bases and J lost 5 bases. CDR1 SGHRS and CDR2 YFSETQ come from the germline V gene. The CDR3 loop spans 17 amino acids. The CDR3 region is CASSLDPGGGKSETQYF. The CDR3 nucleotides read TGCGCCAGCAGCTTGGACCCCGGCGGGGGGAAGTCCGAGACCCAGTACTTC. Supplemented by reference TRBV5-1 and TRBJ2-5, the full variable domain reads KAGVTQTPRYLIKTRGQQVTLSCSPISGHRSVSWYQQTPGQGLQFLFEYFSETQRNKGNFPGRFSGRQFSNSRSEMNVSTLELGDSALYLCASSLDPGGGKSETQYFGPGTRLLVL.

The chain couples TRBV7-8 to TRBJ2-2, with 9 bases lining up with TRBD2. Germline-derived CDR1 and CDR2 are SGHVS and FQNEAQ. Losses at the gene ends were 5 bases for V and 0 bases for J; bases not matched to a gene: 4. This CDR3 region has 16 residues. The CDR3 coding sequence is TGTGCCAGCAGCCCGCTAGCGGGGTCGAACACCGGGGAGCTGTTTTTT. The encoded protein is CASSPLAGSNTGELFF.

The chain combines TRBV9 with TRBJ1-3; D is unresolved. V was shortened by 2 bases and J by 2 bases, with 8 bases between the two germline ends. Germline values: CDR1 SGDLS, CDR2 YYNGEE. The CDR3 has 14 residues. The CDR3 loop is CASSVVQTGNTIYF. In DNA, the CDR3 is TGTGCCAGCAGCGTCGTTCAGACTGGAAACACCATATATTTT.

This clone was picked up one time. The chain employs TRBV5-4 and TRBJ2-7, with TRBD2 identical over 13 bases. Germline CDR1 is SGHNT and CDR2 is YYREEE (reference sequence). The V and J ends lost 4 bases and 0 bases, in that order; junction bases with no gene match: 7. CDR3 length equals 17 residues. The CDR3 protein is CASSIGTSGESSYEQYF. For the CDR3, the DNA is TGTGCCAGCAGCATAGGGACTAGCGGGGAGAGCTCCTACGAGCAGTACTTC.

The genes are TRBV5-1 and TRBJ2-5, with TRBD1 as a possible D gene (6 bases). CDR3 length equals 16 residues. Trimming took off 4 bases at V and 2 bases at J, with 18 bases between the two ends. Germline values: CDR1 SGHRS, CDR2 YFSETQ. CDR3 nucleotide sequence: TGCGCCAGCAGCATGGCGACAGGAAAGGGGCAAGAGACCCAGTACTTC. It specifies CASSMATGKGQETQYF.

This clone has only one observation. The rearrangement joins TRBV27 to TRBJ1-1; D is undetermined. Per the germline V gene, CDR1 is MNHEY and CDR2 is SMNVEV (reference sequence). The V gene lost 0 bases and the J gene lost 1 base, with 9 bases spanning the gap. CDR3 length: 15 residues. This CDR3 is CASSLSSGRNTEAFF. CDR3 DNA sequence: TGTGCCAGCAGTTTATCGTCAGGTCGGAACACTGAAGCTTTCTTT.

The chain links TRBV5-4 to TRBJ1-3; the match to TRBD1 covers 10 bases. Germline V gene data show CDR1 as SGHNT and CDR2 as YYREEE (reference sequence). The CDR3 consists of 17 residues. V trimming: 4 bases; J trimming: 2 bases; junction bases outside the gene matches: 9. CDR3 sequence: CASSTMTGGRAGNTIYF. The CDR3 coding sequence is TGTGCCAGCAGCACAATGACAGGGGGCAGAGCTGGAAACACCATATATTTT. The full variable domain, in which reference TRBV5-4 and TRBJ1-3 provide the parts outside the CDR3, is ETGVTQSPTHLIKTRGQQVTLRCSSQSGHNTVSWYQQALGQGPQFIFQYYREEENGRGNFPPRFSGLQFPNYSSELNVNALELDDSALYLCASSTMTGGRAGNTIYFGEGSWLTVV.

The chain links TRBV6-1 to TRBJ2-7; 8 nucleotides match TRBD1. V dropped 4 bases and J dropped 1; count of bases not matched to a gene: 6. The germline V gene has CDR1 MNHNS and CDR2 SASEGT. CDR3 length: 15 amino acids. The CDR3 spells CASSVRDRLSYEQYF. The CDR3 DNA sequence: TGTGCCAGCAGTGTCCGGGACAGGCTTTCCTACGAGCAGTACTTC.

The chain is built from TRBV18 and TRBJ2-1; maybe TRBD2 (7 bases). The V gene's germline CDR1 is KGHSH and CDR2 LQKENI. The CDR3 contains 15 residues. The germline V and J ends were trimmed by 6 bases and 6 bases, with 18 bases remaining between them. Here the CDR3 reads CASSAGSGGGNEQFF. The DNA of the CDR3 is TGTGCCAGCTCCGCGGGATCGGGGGGCGGCAATGAGCAGTTCTTC.

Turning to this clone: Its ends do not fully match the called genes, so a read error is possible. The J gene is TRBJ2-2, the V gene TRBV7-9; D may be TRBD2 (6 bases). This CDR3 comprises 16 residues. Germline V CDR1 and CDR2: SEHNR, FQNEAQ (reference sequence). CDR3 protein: CSSSFALSGNTGELFF. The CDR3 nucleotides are TGTTCCAGCAGCTTTGCCCTTAGCGGGAACACCGGGGAGCTGTTTTTT. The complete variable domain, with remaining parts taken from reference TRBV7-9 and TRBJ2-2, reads DTGVSQNPRHKITKRGQNVTFRCDPISEHNRLYWYRQTLGQGPEFLTYFQNEAQLEKSRLLSDRFSAERPKGSFSTLEIQRTEQGDSAMYLCSSSFALSGNTGELFFGEGSRLTVL.